Listed below are T cell receptor beta chains from one sample, sequenced in a study of blood T cells in healthy people across ages. TCRdb re-called the 5' RACE reads with MiXCR, one entry per CDR3 protein. Altogether around 850,000 distinct CDR3 sequences are present, 36% being singletons, with the ten largest covering over 10%. Sequencing used blood. The receptors were sampled from a man aged 18 to 35 in good health. CDR3s include the opening cysteine and the closing phenylalanine or tryptophan. Each record gives: J gene, V gene, clone size, D gene, CDR3 DNA, CDR3 protein. D genes are given only for firm matches. Expanded clones get a size class; other rows say once, few or many, or leave the size out.

>TRBJ2-3|TRBV20-1|many|NA
TGCAGTGCTAGAGATCTAGAGCAGGTCTCCCCAGATACGCAGTATTTT
CSARDLEQVSPDTQYF
>TRBJ1-2|TRBV7-2|NA|TRBD1
TGTGCCAGCAGCTTAGAGGCTGACAGGGCCTATGGCTACACCTTC
CASSLEADRAYGYTF
>TRBJ1-5|TRBV20-1|NA|NA
TGCAGTGCTAACGGGGACGGCAATCAGCCCCAGCATTTT
CSANGDGNQPQHF
>TRBJ2-5|TRBV24-1|NA|NA
TGTGCCACCAGTGACGCCTCGGGGACCATCAATGAGCAGTACTTC
CATSDASGTINEQYF
>TRBJ2-3|TRBV30|few|NA
TGTGCCTGGGGGGGTGCAAGGGTCGGAACAGATACGCAGTATTTT
CAWGGARVGTDTQYF
>TRBJ1-2|TRBV5-1|few|TRBD1
TGCGCCAGCAGCTCCCATAGCGGGACAGGGCCATATGGCTACACCTTC
CASSSHSGTGPYGYTF
>TRBJ2-7|TRBV18|NA|TRBD1
TGTGCCGGCTCACCAACGGGGACAGGGGTATTCTACGAGCAGTACTTC
CAGSPTGTGVFYEQYF
>TRBJ2-3|TRBV27|NA|NA
TGTGCCAGCAGTTTGTTTGGAAACACAGATACGCAGTATTTT
CASSLFGNTDTQYF
>TRBJ2-4|TRBV4-2|NA|NA
TGTGCCAGCAGCCAAGATTCAAGCAGGGCCCAAAACATTCAGTACTTC
CASSQDSSRAQNIQYF
>TRBJ1-4|TRBV21-1|NA|NA
TGTGCCAGAACCCCGGGACAGTCAAATGAAAAACTGTTTTTT
CARTPGQSNEKLFF
>TRBJ2-1|TRBV6-2/TRBV6-3|once|NA
TGTGCCAGCAGTCTGTGGACGGAACAAGAGACCCAGTTCTTC
CASSLWTEQETQFF
>TRBJ1-1|TRBV6-5|NA|NA
TGTGCCAGCAGTTACAGGCCAGGGCGTAACACTGAAGCTTTCTTT
CASSYRPGRNTEAFF
>TRBJ2-5|TRBV11-2|few|TRBD2
TGTGCCAGCAGCTTAGATCTAGCGGGGGGATCGTACCAAGAGACCCAGTACTTC
CASSLDLAGGSYQETQYF
>TRBJ2-1|TRBV6-1|NA|NA
TGTGCCAGCAGTGATCTGGGACTCAACAATGAGCAGTTCTTC
CASSDLGLNNEQFF
>TRBJ1-2|TRBV27|NA|NA
TGTGCCAGCAGTTTATCGGCCCAGGGTGGCTACACCTTC
CASSLSAQGGYTF
>TRBJ1-2|TRBV2|NA|TRBD1
TGTGCCAGGGGCGCCGGGACAGCGTCTTATGGCTACACCTTC
CARGAGTASYGYTF
>TRBJ2-7|TRBV27|NA|NA
TGTGCCAGCAGCAGTACCTCCGCGGGAGAGCAGTACTTC
CASSSTSAGEQYF
>TRBJ2-7|TRBV5-1|once|NA
TGCGCCAGCAGCTCAAGGGCGGGGGCGCTAAACGAGCAGTACTTC
CASSSRAGALNEQYF
>TRBJ2-7|TRBV12-5|few|TRBD2
TGTGCTAGTGGGCGGGAGGGGGGCGCTGGCAATGAGCAGTACTTC
CASGREGGAGNEQYF
>TRBJ1-5|TRBV7-8|NA|TRBD1
TGTGCCAGCAGCCAACAGGGGGCTAGCAATCAGCCCCAGCATTTT
CASSQQGASNQPQHF
>TRBJ2-5|TRBV12-3/TRBV12-4|many|TRBD2
TGTGCCAGCAGTTTAAAACTAGCGTCAAAAGAGACCCAGTACTTC
CASSLKLASKETQYF
>TRBJ2-3|TRBV4-2|NA|NA
TGTGCCAGCAGCCAAAGGCAGGGCGACACAGATACGCAGTATTTT
CASSQRQGDTDTQYF
>TRBJ2-3|TRBV4-2|NA|TRBD1
TGTGCCAGCAGCCAAAGATATGGACGGGACAGCCGATTCACAGATACGCAGTATTTT
CASSQRYGRDSRFTDTQYF
>TRBJ2-6|TRBV29-1|many|TRBD1
TGCAGCGTTGAAGACGACAAAGGGACAGGCCCCTCTGGGGCCAACGTCCTGACTTTC
CSVEDDKGTGPSGANVLTF
>TRBJ1-2|TRBV7-2|NA|NA
TGTGCCAGCAGCTCGAGGGAGAGCGGAGATGGCTACACCTTC
CASSSRESGDGYTF
>TRBJ1-6|TRBV20-1|many|TRBD1
TGCAGTGCTGTGAACAACTTGGGACAGATAGATTCACCCCTCCACTTT
CSAVNNLGQIDSPLHF
>TRBJ1-1|TRBV12-3/TRBV12-4|many|NA
TGTGCCAGCAGCCCCAGACAGAACACTGAAGCTTTCTTT
CASSPRQNTEAFF